These 28 T cell receptor beta chains originate from one sample sequenced in a study of T-cell reconstitution after alpha-beta-depleted transplantation in children. The authors prepared the TCRbeta library with unique molecular identifiers. TCRdb analysed the PCR reads with MiXCR anew, one entry per CDR3 protein. The sample lists about 610,000 distinct CDR3 sequences; about 10% were seen once. The source material was PBMCs from the stem cell graft donor, sampled from the stem cell graft. These receptors originate from a human donor who donated a stem cell graft to a child with acute myeloid leukemia.

This clonotype was counted between two and nine times. The chain has TRBV29-1 and TRBJ2-4, with 7 bases that match TRBD2. Germline CDR1 and CDR2: SQVTM and ANQGSEA. CDR3 size: 14 residues. With 3 bases clipped from V and 1 base from J, the junction kept 3 bases outside the gene matches. The CDR3 nucleotides read TGCAGCGTTGAGGGGGAGGGGGCCAAAAACATTCAGTACTTC. Translating gives CSVEGEGAKNIQYF.

In this sample, this clonotype turned up many times. This chain links TRBV11-3 with TRBJ2-3, with D perhaps TRBD2 (5 bases). Germline V gene lookup returns CDR1 SGHNT and CDR2 YENEEA. The CDR3 is made up of 19 amino acids. V was shortened by 2 bases and J by 6 bases, with 27 bases between the two germline ends. CDR3 protein: CASSLSVRAGSRARDTQYF. In DNA form, the CDR3 reads TGTGCCAGCAGCTTATCTGTCCGGGCGGGCTCCCGGGCTCGGGATACGCAGTATTTT. Complete variable domain (other parts from reference TRBV11-3 and TRBJ2-3): EAGVVQSPRYKIIEKKQPVAFWCNPISGHNTLYWYLQNLGQGPELLIRYENEEAVDDSQLPKDRFSAERLKGVDSTLKIQPAELGDSAVYLCASSLSVRAGSRARDTQYFGPGTRLTVL.

This clonotype was counted many times. This chain links TRBV12-3 or TRBV12-4 with TRBJ1-1; no clear D. Deletions cut 6 bases from V and 0 bases from J, with 8 bases between. The CDR3 covers 13 residues. The CDR3 region is CASRKGMNTEAFF. For the CDR3, the DNA is TGTGCCAGCAGGAAGGGTATGAACACTGAAGCTTTCTTT.

This clonotype has just a few counts. J is TRBJ2-7 and V is TRBV20-1; D possibly corresponds to TRBD2 (5 bases). With 5 bases removed from V and 4 bases from J, the gap between germline ends came to 18 bases. The CDR3 has 14 residues. Looked up from germline, CDR1 is DFQATT and CDR2 is SNEGSKA (reference sequence). This CDR3 is CSAPARAVRYEQYF. CDR3 coding DNA: TGCAGTGCTCCGGCCCGAGCGGTACGTTACGAGCAGTACTTC.

This clonotype was found many times. The chain is built from TRBV20-1 and TRBJ2-5; 7 bases agree with TRBD1. The CDR3 length is 13 residues. CDR1 and CDR2 from the germline V gene are DFQATT and SNEGSKA (reference sequence). V gave up 5 bases and J gave up 1 base; unmatched junction bases: 4. The CDR3, as DNA: TGCAGTGCTGAGAGGACAGGCCAAGAGACCCAGTACTTC. Its translation is CSAERTGQETQYF.

The genes are TRBV2 and TRBJ1-1; D might be TRBD1 (5 bases). Germline CDR1 reads SNHLY; CDR2 reads FYNNEI. With 3 bases removed from V and 6 bases from J, the gap between germline ends came to 14 bases. This CDR3 is built from 14 residues. CDR3 loop: CASSELGQIAEAFF. Written as DNA, the CDR3 is TGTGCCAGCAGTGAGCTGGGGCAGATTGCTGAAGCTTTCTTT.

The V gene is TRBV20-1, the J gene TRBJ2-1; D gene ambiguous. Trimming shortened V by 5 bases and J by 2 bases, and 16 bases separated the two germline ends. Germline V gene lookup returns CDR1 DFQATT and CDR2 SNEGSKA (reference sequence). This CDR3 is 15 amino acids long. In DNA, the CDR3 is TGCAGTGCTGTATTTCAGCATAGCCCCTACAATGAGCAGTTCTTC. Its protein product is CSAVFQHSPYNEQFF.

This clonotype showed up many times. The chain employs TRBV3-1 and TRBJ2-1, with 9 bases lining up with TRBD2. V lost 0 bases, J lost 10 bases, and 4 bases stayed unmatched. The CDR3 loop spans 14 amino acids. Germline V CDR1 and CDR2: LGHDT, YNNKEL (reference sequence). CDR3 in DNA: TGTGCCAGCAGCCAAGACCGGAGCGGGGGGGAGCAGTTCTTC. Translation gives CASSQDRSGGEQFF.

This clonotype was seen ten or more times. The rearrangement uses TRBV27 and TRBJ2-5; no reliable D call. Germline-derived CDR1 and CDR2 are MNHEY and SMNVEV (reference sequence). Trimming removed 6 bases from V and 5 bases from J, with 13 bases in between. The CDR3 has 13 residues. CDR3 sequence reads: CASRSLVLETQYF. The CDR3 nucleotides read TGTGCCAGCAGATCCTTGGTACTCGAGACCCAGTACTTC.

This clonotype was counted between two and nine times. The V and J genes are TRBV7-9 and TRBJ1-5, with no clear D. From germline, CDR1 is SEHNR and CDR2 FQNEAQ (reference sequence). V lost 3 bases to trimming and J lost 7 bases, with 13 bases between them. The CDR3 totals 14 residues. CDR3 DNA: TGTGCCAGCAGCTTCGACCTCCAGAGCCAGCCCCAGCATTTT. It is translated as CASSFDLQSQPQHF.

Many counts were recorded for this clonotype. The rearrangement uses TRBV6-1 and TRBJ1-5; 12 bases are a match to TRBD1. The CDR3 is 16 residues long. Trimming removed 7 bases from V and 3 bases from J; junction bases left unmatched: 7. CDR1 is MNHNS and CDR2 is SASEGT in the germline V gene. The CDR3, as DNA: TGTGCCAGCACCCGGGACAGGGGGCGGGACAATCAGCCCCAGCATTTT. It translates to CASTRDRGRDNQPQHF.

Ten or more counts support this clonotype. V usage is TRBV5-1 and J usage is TRBJ2-1; TRBD2 matches 13 bases. This CDR3 is built from 16 residues. V dropped 2 bases and J dropped 7; count of bases not matched to a gene: 6. Germline CDR1 is SGHRS and CDR2 is YFSETQ. The CDR3 DNA is TGCGCCAGCAGCTTCAGACTAGCGGGAGGTGGGAATGAGCAGTTCTTC. Its protein is CASSFRLAGGGNEQFF.

This clonotype showed up many times. The chain employs TRBV6-2 or TRBV6-3 and TRBJ2-2, with TRBD2 matching over 12 bases. V lost 2 bases, J lost 3 bases, and 10 bases stayed unmatched. From germline, CDR1 is MNHEY and CDR2 SVGEGT. The CDR3 length is 19 residues. CDR3 loop: CASSYPLLLAGGDTGELFF. For the CDR3, the DNA is TGTGCCAGCAGTTACCCCTTACTACTAGCGGGAGGCGACACCGGGGAGCTGTTTTTT.

This clonotype was found a few times. The chain is built from TRBV15 and TRBJ2-5; 8 bases are shared with TRBD2. The CDR3 has 16 amino acids. V gave up 0 bases and J gave up 4 bases; unmatched junction bases: 7. Per germline, CDR1 LNHNV and CDR2 YYDKDF (reference sequence). DNA of the CDR3: TGTGCCACCAGCAGAGACGGGGGGGGAATAGGAGAGACCCAGTACTTC. Translating it yields CATSRDGGGIGETQYF.

This clonotype was observed a few times. This chain links TRBV7-2 with TRBJ2-7, with 9 positions matching TRBD1. This CDR3 is built from 14 residues. Trimming removed 2 bases from V and 5 bases from J; junction bases left unmatched: 4. The germline gives CDR1 SGHTA, CDR2 FQGNSA. For the CDR3, the DNA is TGTGCCAGCAGCTTACGACAGGGGGGCAACGAGCAGTACTTC. It yields the protein CASSLRQGGNEQYF.

The chain recombines TRBV11-2 with TRBJ1-4; maybe TRBD1 (5 bases). Per the germline V gene, CDR1 is SGHAT and CDR2 is FQNNGV. The V end was cut by 0 bases, the J end by 7 bases, with 18 bases between. This CDR3 region has 17 residues. CDR3: CASSLEGSGTGFEKLFF. DNA of the CDR3: TGTGCCAGCAGCTTAGAGGGTTCCGGGACGGGCTTTGAAAAACTGTTTTTT. Full variable domain (outside the CDR3, taken from reference TRBV11-2 and TRBJ1-4): EAGVAQSPRYKIIEKRQSVAFWCNPISGHATLYWYQQILGQGPKLLIQFQNNGVVDDSQLPKDRFSAERLKGVDSTLKIQPAKLEDSAVYLCASSLEGSGTGFEKLFFGSGTQLSVL.

This clonotype was recorded at least ten times. The rearrangement uses TRBV20-1 and TRBJ1-2; 8 bases line up with TRBD1. The CDR3 consists of 12 residues. Per the germline V gene, CDR1 is DFQATT and CDR2 is SNEGSKA (reference sequence). With 5 bases clipped from V and 6 bases from J, the junction kept 5 bases outside the gene matches. Here the CDR3 reads CSAQLTGDGYTF. CDR3 sequence (DNA): TGCAGTGCTCAACTGACAGGGGATGGCTACACCTTC.

This clonotype came up a few times. The rearrangement uses TRBV29-1 and TRBJ2-7; TRBD2 is a possible D gene (5 bases). The V and J ends lost 4 bases and 6 bases respectively, with 10 bases between them. The length of the CDR3 is 11 residues. Germline lookup yields CDR1 SQVTM and CDR2 ANQGSEA. This chain's CDR3 is CSVVTGSEQYF. Written as DNA, the CDR3 is TGCAGCGTTGTGACGGGGAGCGAGCAGTACTTC.

This clonotype came up many times. V gene TRBV7-3 combines with J gene TRBJ2-1; D perhaps matches TRBD1 (5 bases). CDR1 is SGHTA, CDR2 FQGTGA, per germline. CDR3 length equals 14 residues. V lost 4 bases and J 6 bases, leaving 13 bases between the germline ends. The CDR3 here is CASSYRDRFNEQFF. DNA of the CDR3: TGTGCCAGCAGCTATCGAGACAGATTCAATGAGCAGTTCTTC.

This clonotype was detected ten times or more. The chain has TRBV29-1 and TRBJ2-3; D not certain. The CDR3 has 12 amino acids. Trimming shortened V by 4 bases and J by 4 bases, and 9 bases separated the two germline ends. Germline lookup yields CDR1 SQVTM and CDR2 ANQGSEA. CDR3 sequence: CSVAQAADTQYF. In DNA form, the CDR3 reads TGCAGCGTTGCCCAGGCGGCAGATACGCAGTATTTT.

CDR3 residues: CSARGAGSTYEQYF. The CDR3 DNA follows: TGCAGTGCTAGAGGGGCAGGGAGTACCTACGAGCAGTACTTC. The rearrangement joins TRBV20-1 to TRBJ2-7, with D perhaps assigned TRBD1 or TRBD2 (5 bases each). Germline CDR1 DFQATT, CDR2 SNEGSKA (reference sequence). Trimming took 1 base from V and 2 from J, leaving 12 bases between them. This CDR3 has 14 amino acids.

At least ten counts were recorded for this clonotype. The genes are TRBV4-1 and TRBJ2-5, with D hard to call. Germline V gene data show CDR1 as MGHRA and CDR2 as YSYEKL. The length of the CDR3 is 14 residues. V was pared by 3 bases and J by 0 bases, with 8 bases between. Written as DNA, the CDR3 is TGCGCCAGCAGCCAGTACGACTACCAAGAGACCCAGTACTTC. Residues: CASSQYDYQETQYF.

This clonotype was recorded a few times. J is TRBJ2-1 and V is TRBV30; no firm D call. V was shortened by 0 bases and J by 8 bases, with 5 bases between the two germline ends. Looked up from germline, CDR1 is GTSNPN and CDR2 is SVGIG (reference sequence). This CDR3 is built from 11 residues. As DNA, the CDR3 is TGTGCCTGGAGTGTACAAGATGAGCAGTTCTTC. It encodes CAWSVQDEQFF.

V usage is TRBV20-1 and J usage is TRBJ2-7, with 8 positions matching TRBD1. The CDR3 sequence is 13 residues long. Germline lookup yields CDR1 DFQATT and CDR2 SNEGSKA (reference sequence). V was pared by 6 bases and J by 2 bases, with 6 bases of the junction left unmatched. CDR3 DNA: TGCAGTGCCCCGGACAGGGCCCCCTACGAGCAGTACTTC. Translation gives CSAPDRAPYEQYF.

This clonotype has at least ten counts. The chain combines TRBV4-2 with TRBJ2-3, with D tentatively TRBD2 (5 bases). The germline CDR1 and CDR2 sequences are LGHNA and YNFKEQ. Trimming took off 3 bases at V and 3 bases at J, with 10 bases between the two ends. The CDR3 runs to 14 residues. The CDR3 DNA follows: TGTGCCAGCAGCCAGGTGACTACGACAGATACGCAGTATTTT. Translated: CASSQVTTTDTQYF.

This clonotype was seen many times. The CDR3: CASSYPLAGVGLYNEQFF. In DNA form, the CDR3 reads TGTGCCAGCAGTTACCCACTAGCGGGAGTAGGGCTATACAATGAGCAGTTCTTC. This chain joins TRBV6-2 or TRBV6-3 and TRBJ2-1; 11 bases match TRBD2. Germline V CDR1 and CDR2: MNHEY, SVGEGT. V lost 2 bases and J lost 4; bases outside the gene matches: 10. The CDR3 covers 18 residues.

The chain is built from TRBV29-1 and TRBJ2-3; D is possibly TRBD1 (6 bases). CDR1 and CDR2 from the germline V gene are SQVTM and ANQGSEA. The CDR3 spans 14 residues. V lost 1 base, J lost 3 bases, and 11 bases lay in between. Here the CDR3 reads CSVEGTERTDTQYF. CDR3 in DNA: TGCAGCGTTGAAGGGACAGAGAGGACAGATACGCAGTATTTT.

This clonotype showed up just a few times. This chain links TRBV6-2 or TRBV6-3 with TRBJ2-1, with D perhaps TRBD1 (6 bases). The CDR3 extends over 12 amino acids. V was clipped by 5 bases and J by 9 bases, with 11 bases between them. CDR1 is MNHEY, CDR2 SVGEGT, per germline. Here the CDR3 DNA reads TGTGCCAGCAGTCTAACAGGGAGTGAGCAGTTCTTC. It specifies CASSLTGSEQFF.